This TCR beta chain was retrieved from a study of molecular identifiers for immune sequencing clone quantification (dated by TCRdb to the late 2010s). In the study overall: In a replicate experiment, RNA from around 20,000 or 100,000 naive CD8 T cells was split into five aliquots, four of which were sequenced. CD8 T cells were used in a methods study to benchmark molecular-identifier clustering-based TCR repertoire sequencing (MIDCIRS) and TCR RNA copy counting. Overall study outcomes, separate from this receptor: Spiked-in Jurkat TCR RNA equal to a single cell's worth was reported to be detectable even within 1,100,000 naive CD8 T cells. When barcode sub-clustering was not used, chimeric consensus sequences inflated TCR diversity, with chimeras reaching as high as 47%. In CMV-specific effector cells, clones with more than 20 RNA copies accounted for over 97% of molecules, whereas in naive cells such clones accounted for under 1%. Spiked-in Jurkat TCR RNA (around eleven copies' worth), which is not part of the donor repertoire, was contained in the naive libraries. Identical TCR molecules sharing a barcode could cause highly expanded clone sizes to be underestimated. Modeling estimated about 3 recovered TCR RNA copies per cell, compared with about 9.8 by digital PCR, which implies 25% to 30% capture efficiency.

Via the germline V gene, CDR1 is LGHNA and CDR2 YSLEER. Reading from cysteine to phenylalanine, the CDR3 counts 17 amino acids. Solely the CDR3 DNA is kept, with 51 bases framed from the first base. V and J are truncated by 0 bases and 3 bases respectively, leaving an intervening sequence of 16 bases. Library preparation used PCR. Sequencing used an Illumina HiSeq 4000. Bulk TCR libraries were prepared as previously described, using TCR primers listed in Table S5. Purification of total RNA was performed with the Qiagen AllPrep DNA/RNA kit. Before analysis, reads from multiple sequencing runs of the same library were pooled. The study's processing was this. Only reads with exact TCR constant sequence were kept, trimmed to 150 nt, and grouped by their 12-nt molecular barcodes. Reads in each barcode group were sub-clustered using a 15% Levenshtein threshold, and a quality-weighted consensus sequence was built for each RNA molecule. Non-functional sequences were excluded, and lower-count sequences lying one edit away from another sequence were also excluded. On the basis of fitting two negative binomial distributions, barcode sub-clusters with fewer than 20% of the maximum read count were discarded. The public reads were run again by TCRdb, first through fastp at Q25 and then through MiXCR, and only productive beta chains were kept. Every CDR3 protein is listed once, alongside the most common genes and DNA of its rows. TCRdb, rather than the study authors, made the V and J calls. This sample lists 600,000 to 650,000 distinct CDR3 sequences; 15% to 20% were detected once. The ten largest account for roughly 0.85% of the sample.

This clonotype was seen at least ten times. Its antigen is not yet known. Base qualities are missing; no much larger clone stands one base away. Libraries of naive CD8 T cells were built from approximately 20,000 to 980,000 sorted cells, with 10%, 30% or 50% of the purified RNA used. Naive CD8 T cells, defined as CD8+CD4-CCR7+CD45RA+, were FACS-sorted into RLT Plus buffer on a BD FACSAria II. To test detection sensitivity, Jurkat RNA equivalent to under 12 TCR copies was spiked into samples of roughly 20,000-1,100,000 naive CD8 T cells. CD8 T cells were enriched using RosetteSep CD8+ T Cell Enrichment Cocktail and Ficoll-Paque, and the enriched cells then underwent ACK red cell lysis.

The receptor chain draws on TRBV4-3 and TRBJ2-3; the D gene is possibly TRBD1 or TRBD2, with 5 bases matching each. The TCR was taken from a human donor in good health. Some libraries in this study had Jurkat cell RNA spiked in. The source material was naive CD8+ T cells from blood, with Jurkat cell RNA spiked in. Sample cell subset or site, as interpreted from the label and publication: FACS-sorted CD8+CD4-CCR7+CD45RA+ naive T cells. The nucleotides read TGCGCCAGCAGCCAAGATTGGGACGCCACCGGGACAGATACGCAGTATTTT. It codes for CASSQDWDATGTDTQYF.